This TCR beta chain was profiled in a study of cytomegalovirus exposure and HLA in healthy donors. Study results and limitations: The authors reported that TCR beta sequences could predict HLA-A and HLA-B alleles. These predictions were accurate for most subjects in the first cohort. Some TCR beta chains (roughly 150 of them) were listed as cytomegalovirus-associated.

The CDR3 length is 13 residues. Per germline, CDR1 SQVTM and CDR2 ANQGSEA. Trimming pared 7 bases from V and 3 bases from J, leaving 13 bases between. The donors gave bone marrow, and they were healthy. PCR used 60 Vbeta primers and 13 Jbeta primers. The assay was immunoSEQ multiplex PCR, and TCRdb's table has in-frame clones only and misses some. The table shows 120,000 or so clones, with roughly 78% occurring only once. Regarding this clone: Its specificity is not known.

Sample: PBMCs. The J gene is TRBJ2-1, the V gene TRBV29-1; D possibly corresponds to TRBD2 (5 bases). The sequence was obtained from a man aged 25 to 45 in good health and CMV-seropositive. The CDR3 nucleotides are TGCAGCGGCGGACTGGGTAACTACAATGAGCAGTTCTTC. Translated: CSGGLGNYNEQFF.